A selection of T cell receptor beta chains follows, all from one sample in a study of early T cells in non-severe SARS-CoV-2 infection. TCRdb passed the 5' RACE reads through MiXCR, listing each CDR3 protein once. The sample has 80,000 or so distinct CDR3 sequences; roughly 13% are singletons. Sequences were obtained from whole blood. These receptors originate from an adult who was a healthcare worker with PCR-confirmed SARS-CoV-2 infection or an uninfected control (not recorded which). Both conserved end residues are part of each CDR3. Each record gives: CDR3 length, clone size, V gene, D gene, J gene, CDR3 protein, CDR3 DNA. D genes are given only for firm matches. Clone sizes are given selectively: once, few, many, or a class where the clone is expanded.

len: 17; abundance: many; v_gene: TRBV7-6; d_gene: TRBD1; j_gene: TRBJ2-5; CDR3aa: CASSPAGTETFKKTQYF; CDR3nt: TGTGCCAGCAGCCCCGCCGGGACAGAAACATTCAAGAAGACCCAGTACTTC
len: 12; abundance: many; v_gene: TRBV29-1; d_gene: -; j_gene: TRBJ2-4; CDR3aa: CSVTGAKNIQYF; CDR3nt: TGCAGCGTTACGGGGGCCAAAAACATTCAGTACTTC
len: 13; abundance: many; v_gene: TRBV3-1; d_gene: -; j_gene: TRBJ2-5; CDR3aa: CASSQEGSETQYF; CDR3nt: TGTGCCAGCAGCCAAGAAGGCAGCGAGACCCAGTACTTC
len: 15; abundance: -; v_gene: TRBV4-1; d_gene: -; j_gene: TRBJ2-5; CDR3aa: CASSQSGLGQETQYF; CDR3nt: TGCGCCAGCAGCCAATCCGGGCTGGGACAAGAGACCCAGTACTTC
len: 14; abundance: -; v_gene: TRBV6-5; d_gene: -; j_gene: TRBJ1-1; CDR3aa: CASSYLQGYTEAFF; CDR3nt: TGTGCCAGCAGTTATCTCCAGGGATACACTGAAGCTTTCTTT
len: 13; abundance: few; v_gene: TRBV19; d_gene: -; j_gene: TRBJ2-5; CDR3aa: CASSILGEETQYF; CDR3nt: TGTGCCAGTAGTATCCTTGGGGAAGAGACCCAGTACTTC
len: 16; abundance: few; v_gene: TRBV6-1; d_gene: TRBD1; j_gene: TRBJ2-5; CDR3aa: CASSRQASQGAETQYF; CDR3nt: TGTGCCAGCAGCCGCCAGGCTTCACAGGGGGCAGAGACCCAGTACTTC
len: 13; abundance: many; v_gene: TRBV12-3/TRBV12-4; d_gene: -; j_gene: TRBJ1-1; CDR3aa: CASSLQAYTEAFF; CDR3nt: TGTGCCAGCAGTCTACAAGCGTACACTGAAGCTTTCTTT
len: 18; abundance: few; v_gene: TRBV11-3; d_gene: TRBD2; j_gene: TRBJ2-5; CDR3aa: CASSLDQRAGGPRETQYF; CDR3nt: TGTGCCAGCAGCTTAGATCAGCGAGCGGGAGGGCCCCGGGAGACCCAGTACTTC
len: 12; abundance: -; v_gene: TRBV3-1; d_gene: -; j_gene: TRBJ2-1; CDR3aa: CASRGQLNEQFF; CDR3nt: TGTGCCAGCAGAGGCCAGCTAAATGAGCAGTTCTTC
len: 16; abundance: -; v_gene: TRBV14; d_gene: TRBD1; j_gene: TRBJ2-7; CDR3aa: CASSLGSGTGVYEQYF; CDR3nt: TGTGCCAGCAGCCTCGGCTCCGGGACAGGGGTCTACGAGCAGTACTTC
len: 14; abundance: once; v_gene: TRBV29-1; d_gene: TRBD1; j_gene: TRBJ1-2; CDR3aa: CSVDKTGGYYGYTF; CDR3nt: TGCAGCGTCGACAAGACAGGGGGCTACTATGGCTACACCTTC
len: 11; abundance: -; v_gene: TRBV7-9; d_gene: -; j_gene: TRBJ1-1; CDR3aa: CASSLASGAFF; CDR3nt: TGTGCCAGCAGCTTAGCATCTGGAGCTTTCTTT
len: 18; abundance: many; v_gene: TRBV5-5; d_gene: -; j_gene: TRBJ2-6; CDR3aa: CASSLLGQRRSGANVLTF; CDR3nt: TGTGCCAGCAGCTTGTTAGGACAGAGACGCTCTGGGGCCAACGTCCTGACTTTC
len: 12; abundance: few; v_gene: TRBV10-3; d_gene: -; j_gene: TRBJ2-7; CDR3aa: CAISRQGSEQYF; CDR3nt: TGTGCCATCAGTCGGCAGGGATCCGAGCAGTACTTC
len: 19; abundance: many; v_gene: TRBV19; d_gene: -; j_gene: TRBJ1-5; CDR3aa: CASSILGGLKAWSNQPQHF; CDR3nt: TGTGCCAGTAGTATTTTAGGGGGGTTGAAGGCTTGGAGCAATCAGCCCCAGCATTTT
len: 17; abundance: -; v_gene: TRBV5-6; d_gene: -; j_gene: TRBJ2-6; CDR3aa: CASSLFSRDSGANVLTF; CDR3nt: TGTGCCAGCAGCCTTTTTAGCAGGGACTCTGGGGCCAACGTCCTGACTTTC
len: 12; abundance: -; v_gene: TRBV28; d_gene: TRBD1; j_gene: TRBJ2-7; CDR3aa: CASRQTGYEQYF; CDR3nt: TGTGCCAGCAGACAGACAGGGTACGAGCAGTACTTC
len: 15; abundance: few; v_gene: TRBV18; d_gene: -; j_gene: TRBJ1-5; CDR3aa: CASSPSSGRNQPQHF; CDR3nt: TGTGCCAGCTCCCCCTCATCGGGTCGCAATCAGCCCCAGCATTTT
len: 16; abundance: -; v_gene: TRBV5-6; d_gene: -; j_gene: TRBJ1-2; CDR3aa: CASSPTRSTGVYGYTF; CDR3nt: TGTGCCAGCAGTCCAACTCGGTCTACTGGGGTCTATGGCTACACCTTC
len: 15; abundance: -; v_gene: TRBV12-3/TRBV12-4; d_gene: -; j_gene: TRBJ2-7; CDR3aa: CASSLSGLPAGEQYF; CDR3nt: TGTGCCAGCAGTTTATCGGGCCTGCCCGCGGGGGAGCAGTACTTC
len: 16; abundance: many; v_gene: TRBV7-2; d_gene: -; j_gene: TRBJ2-7; CDR3aa: CASSIRAVGISYEQYF; CDR3nt: TGTGCCAGCAGCATCCGGGCCGTGGGGATCTCCTACGAGCAGTACTTC
len: 16; abundance: -; v_gene: TRBV7-6; d_gene: TRBD2; j_gene: TRBJ2-3; CDR3aa: CASSLWGGTIQDTQYF; CDR3nt: TGTGCCAGCAGCTTATGGGGGGGAACCATACAAGATACGCAGTATTTT
len: 14; abundance: few; v_gene: TRBV7-9; d_gene: -; j_gene: TRBJ1-2; CDR3aa: CASSSHMTAYGYTF; CDR3nt: TGTGCCAGCAGCTCGCACATGACGGCTTATGGCTACACCTTC
len: 14; abundance: -; v_gene: TRBV20-1; d_gene: -; j_gene: TRBJ2-3; CDR3aa: CSASRDHYTDTQYF; CDR3nt: TGCAGTGCTAGCCGGGACCACTACACAGATACGCAGTATTTT
len: 17; abundance: -; v_gene: TRBV27; d_gene: TRBD2; j_gene: TRBJ2-5; CDR3aa: CASSTLPSGRGGETQYF; CDR3nt: TGTGCCAGCAGTACACTCCCTAGCGGGAGAGGCGGAGAGACCCAGTACTTC
len: 15; abundance: -; v_gene: TRBV7-7; d_gene: -; j_gene: TRBJ2-1; CDR3aa: CASSLGSNSYNEQFF; CDR3nt: TGTGCTAGCAGCTTAGGCAGCAACTCCTACAATGAGCAGTTCTTC
len: 12; abundance: many; v_gene: TRBV13; d_gene: -; j_gene: TRBJ2-1; CDR3aa: CASSLAGNEQFF; CDR3nt: TGTGCCAGCAGCTTAGCGGGGAATGAGCAGTTCTTC
len: 15; abundance: many; v_gene: TRBV4-1; d_gene: TRBD1; j_gene: TRBJ2-3; CDR3aa: CASSGTGSFTDTQYF; CDR3nt: TGCGCCAGCTCGGGGACAGGGAGTTTCACAGATACGCAGTATTTT
len: 15; abundance: many; v_gene: TRBV5-1; d_gene: -; j_gene: TRBJ2-7; CDR3aa: CASSLGGSGSYEQYF; CDR3nt: TGCGCCAGCAGCTTGGGTGGATCTGGCTCCTACGAGCAGTACTTC
len: 15; abundance: -; v_gene: TRBV5-6; d_gene: -; j_gene: TRBJ2-5; CDR3aa: CASSLTQAIQETQYF; CDR3nt: TGTGCCAGCAGCTTGACACAGGCGATCCAAGAGACCCAGTACTTC
len: 15; abundance: many; v_gene: TRBV5-8; d_gene: -; j_gene: TRBJ2-4; CDR3aa: CASSLVIGTKNIQYF; CDR3nt: TGTGCCAGCAGCTTGGTAATAGGCACGAAAAACATTCAGTACTTC
len: 18; abundance: many; v_gene: TRBV7-2; d_gene: TRBD2; j_gene: TRBJ2-7; CDR3aa: CASSRAGTSGRKSYEQYF; CDR3nt: TGTGCCAGCAGCCGCGCCGGGACTAGCGGGAGAAAATCCTACGAGCAGTACTTC
len: 18; abundance: few; v_gene: TRBV21-1; d_gene: -; j_gene: TRBJ1-6; CDR3aa: CAEGRVAPGGSYNSPLHF; CDR3nt: TGTGCCGAGGGCAGGGTGGCTCCAGGGGGCTCCTATAATTCACCCCTCCATTTT
len: 15; abundance: -; v_gene: TRBV6-5; d_gene: TRBD1; j_gene: TRBJ2-3; CDR3aa: CASSYSGQQTDTQYF; CDR3nt: TGTGCCAGCAGTTACTCGGGACAGCAAACAGATACGCAGTATTTT
len: 13; abundance: many; v_gene: TRBV29-1; d_gene: -; j_gene: TRBJ1-1; CDR3aa: CSVETRMNTEAFF; CDR3nt: TGCAGCGTTGAGACAAGGATGAACACTGAAGCTTTCTTT
len: 13; abundance: few; v_gene: TRBV5-5; d_gene: -; j_gene: TRBJ2-7; CDR3aa: CASSLGQGLEQYF; CDR3nt: TGTGCCAGCAGCTTGGGTCAGGGACTCGAGCAGTACTTC
len: 13; abundance: few; v_gene: TRBV29-1; d_gene: -; j_gene: TRBJ1-2; CDR3aa: CSVEDQRAYGYTF; CDR3nt: TGCAGCGTTGAAGATCAGCGCGCCTATGGCTACACCTTC
len: 14; abundance: few; v_gene: TRBV28; d_gene: TRBD1; j_gene: TRBJ1-2; CDR3aa: CASRGQGEIYGYTF; CDR3nt: TGTGCCAGCAGGGGACAGGGTGAAATCTATGGCTACACCTTC
len: 15; abundance: many; v_gene: TRBV18; d_gene: -; j_gene: TRBJ1-1; CDR3aa: CASSPPPAGSTEAFF; CDR3nt: TGTGCCAGCTCACCACCCCCAGCGGGATCTACTGAAGCTTTCTTT
len: 14; abundance: -; v_gene: TRBV4-1; d_gene: -; j_gene: TRBJ2-2; CDR3aa: CASSQVGRAGELFF; CDR3nt: TGCGCCAGCAGCCAAGTGGGGCGCGCCGGGGAGCTGTTTTTT
len: 13; abundance: many; v_gene: TRBV7-9; d_gene: -; j_gene: TRBJ1-2; CDR3aa: CASSLVMGGSYTF; CDR3nt: TGTGCCAGCAGCTTAGTGATGGGCGGGAGCTACACCTTC
len: 17; abundance: many; v_gene: TRBV18; d_gene: TRBD2; j_gene: TRBJ2-3; CDR3aa: CASSRSGGASSTDTQYF; CDR3nt: TGTGCCAGCTCAAGGAGCGGGGGCGCTTCTAGCACAGATACGCAGTATTTT
len: 14; abundance: -; v_gene: TRBV5-6; d_gene: -; j_gene: TRBJ2-5; CDR3aa: CASSIRSAEETQYF; CDR3nt: TGTGCCAGCAGCATTCGGTCGGCGGAAGAGACCCAGTACTTC
len: 17; abundance: few; v_gene: TRBV7-6; d_gene: -; j_gene: TRBJ2-2; CDR3aa: CASRFLSVGVNTGELFF; CDR3nt: TGTGCCAGCAGGTTCCTATCGGTGGGAGTAAACACCGGGGAGCTGTTTTTT
len: 14; abundance: few; v_gene: TRBV2; d_gene: -; j_gene: TRBJ2-2; CDR3aa: CASTTTDSTGELFF; CDR3nt: TGTGCCAGCACTACCACGGATAGCACCGGGGAGCTGTTTTTT
len: 13; abundance: many; v_gene: TRBV2; d_gene: -; j_gene: TRBJ1-5; CDR3aa: CASTPRKGQPQHF; CDR3nt: TGTGCCAGCACACCGAGGAAGGGTCAGCCCCAGCATTTT
len: 12; abundance: many; v_gene: TRBV20-1; d_gene: -; j_gene: TRBJ2-7; CDR3aa: CSASGQFYEQYF; CDR3nt: TGCAGTGCTAGCGGGCAGTTCTACGAGCAGTACTTC
len: 13; abundance: few; v_gene: TRBV7-2; d_gene: -; j_gene: TRBJ2-3; CDR3aa: CASSYSGTDTQYF; CDR3nt: TGTGCCAGCAGCTACAGTGGCACAGATACGCAGTATTTT
len: 15; abundance: many; v_gene: TRBV12-3/TRBV12-4; d_gene: TRBD2; j_gene: TRBJ2-1; CDR3aa: CASSPRLAGRNEQFF; CDR3nt: TGTGCCAGCAGCCCCAGACTAGCGGGGCGCAATGAGCAGTTCTTC
len: 13; abundance: many; v_gene: TRBV19; d_gene: -; j_gene: TRBJ2-7; CDR3aa: CASTGTEPSEQYF; CDR3nt: TGTGCCAGTACTGGGACCGAACCCTCAGAGCAGTACTTC
len: 15; abundance: few; v_gene: TRBV28; d_gene: TRBD2; j_gene: TRBJ2-1; CDR3aa: CASSPPGLGNNEQFF; CDR3nt: TGTGCCAGCAGTCCCCCGGGACTAGGGAATAATGAGCAGTTCTTC
len: 15; abundance: -; v_gene: TRBV15; d_gene: -; j_gene: TRBJ1-2; CDR3aa: CATSRGLGTNYGYTF; CDR3nt: TGTGCCACCAGCAGAGGTCTAGGTACTAACTATGGCTACACCTTC
len: 17; abundance: few; v_gene: TRBV12-3/TRBV12-4; d_gene: -; j_gene: TRBJ1-2; CDR3aa: CASSLSGPHPGDYGYTF; CDR3nt: TGTGCCAGCAGTTTATCGGGACCACACCCTGGGGACTATGGCTACACCTTC
len: 13; abundance: many; v_gene: TRBV6-6; d_gene: -; j_gene: TRBJ2-7; CDR3aa: CASSYSKTWEQYF; CDR3nt: TGTGCCAGCAGTTACTCGAAAACCTGGGAGCAGTACTTC